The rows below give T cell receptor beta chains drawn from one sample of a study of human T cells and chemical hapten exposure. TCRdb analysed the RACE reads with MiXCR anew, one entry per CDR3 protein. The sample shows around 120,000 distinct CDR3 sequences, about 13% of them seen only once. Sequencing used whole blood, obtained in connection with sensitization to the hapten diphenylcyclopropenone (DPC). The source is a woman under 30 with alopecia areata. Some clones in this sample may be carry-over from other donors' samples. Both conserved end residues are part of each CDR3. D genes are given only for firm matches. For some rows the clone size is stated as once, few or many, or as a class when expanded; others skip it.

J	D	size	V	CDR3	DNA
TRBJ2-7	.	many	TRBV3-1	CASSQPGTNSYEQYF	TGTGCCAGCAGCCAGCCCGGGACCAACTCCTACGAGCAGTACTTC
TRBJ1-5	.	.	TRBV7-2	CASSSDGGSNQPQHF	TGTGCCAGCAGCTCAGACGGGGGTAGCAATCAGCCCCAGCATTTT
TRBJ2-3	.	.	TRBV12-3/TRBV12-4	CASGRTQSTDTQYF	TGTGCCAGCGGCAGGACCCAAAGCACAGATACGCAGTATTTT
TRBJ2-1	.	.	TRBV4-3	CASSQDLGNYNEQFF	TGCGCCAGCAGCCAAGATTTAGGGAACTACAATGAGCAGTTCTTC
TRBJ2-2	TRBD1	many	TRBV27	CASSPRQGTLAMFF	TGTGCCAGCAGTCCCCGACAGGGGACTCTAGCGATGTTTTTT
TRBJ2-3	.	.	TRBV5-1	CASSGRDRPSTDTQYF	TGCGCCAGCAGCGGGAGGGACAGGCCGAGTACAGATACGCAGTATTTT
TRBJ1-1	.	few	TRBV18	CASSRAASWTEAFF	TGTGCCAGCTCACGGGCTGCCTCCTGGACTGAAGCTTTCTTT
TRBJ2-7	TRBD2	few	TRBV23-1	CASSQRTSGGNYEQYF	TGCGCCAGCAGTCAACGTACTAGCGGGGGAAACTACGAGCAGTACTTC
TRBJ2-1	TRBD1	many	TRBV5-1	CASSPFLGQGNNEQFF	TGCGCCAGCAGCCCTTTCCTCGGACAGGGGAACAATGAGCAGTTCTTC
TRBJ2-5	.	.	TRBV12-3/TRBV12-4	CASSLDGLSKTQYF	TGTGCCAGCAGCCTAGACGGCCTGTCGAAGACCCAGTACTTC
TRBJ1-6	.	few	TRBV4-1	CASSQDLRGSSYNSPLHF	TGCGCCAGCAGCCAAGATCTAAGGGGGAGCTCCTATAATTCACCCCTCCACTTT
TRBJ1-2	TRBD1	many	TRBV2	CASTRTGIQNYGYTF	TGTGCCAGCACTCGGACAGGAATACAGAACTATGGCTACACCTTC
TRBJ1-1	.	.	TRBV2	CASRHEGEAFF	TGTGCCAGCCGGCATGAGGGTGAAGCTTTCTTT
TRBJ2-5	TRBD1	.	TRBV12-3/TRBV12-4	CASSSGTAQETQYF	TGTGCCAGCAGTTCGGGGACAGCCCAAGAGACCCAGTACTTC
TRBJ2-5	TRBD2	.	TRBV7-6	CASSFLSGGLKETQYF	TGTGCCAGCAGCTTCCTAAGCGGGGGCTTGAAAGAGACCCAGTACTTC
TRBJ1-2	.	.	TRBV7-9	CASTPPEGNYGYTF	TGTGCCAGCACGCCGCCTGAGGGGAACTATGGCTACACCTTC
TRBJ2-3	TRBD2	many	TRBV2	CASSEEAGGPTSTDTQYF	TGTGCCAGCAGTGAAGAAGCGGGGGGCCCTACCAGCACAGATACGCAGTATTTT
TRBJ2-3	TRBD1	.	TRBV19	CASSVPGQGGAQYF	TGTGCCAGTAGTGTCCCGGGACAGGGAGGGGCGCAGTATTTT
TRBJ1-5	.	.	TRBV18	CASSPSVGRNQPQHF	TGTGCCAGCTCACCATCGGTTGGACGCAATCAGCCCCAGCATTTT
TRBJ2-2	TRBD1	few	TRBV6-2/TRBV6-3	CASNPGGSNTGELFF	TGTGCCAGCAATCCAGGGGGCTCGAACACCGGGGAGCTGTTTTTT
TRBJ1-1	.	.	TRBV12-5	CASGLVDGGTEAFF	TGTGCTAGTGGTTTGGTAGACGGGGGCACTGAAGCTTTCTTT
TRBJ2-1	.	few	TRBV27	CASSSRRGAGNEQFF	TGTGCCAGCAGTTCACGGCGGGGAGCGGGTAATGAGCAGTTCTTC
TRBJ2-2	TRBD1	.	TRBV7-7	CASSIQGANTGELFF	TGTGCCAGCAGCATCCAGGGGGCAAACACCGGGGAGCTGTTTTTT
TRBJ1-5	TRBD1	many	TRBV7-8	CASSPWTGEMSNQPQHF	TGTGCCAGCAGCCCCTGGACAGGGGAGATGAGCAATCAGCCCCAGCATTTT
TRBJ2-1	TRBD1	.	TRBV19	CASNSGGFYNEQFF	TGTGCCAGTAATTCAGGGGGTTTCTACAATGAGCAGTTCTTC
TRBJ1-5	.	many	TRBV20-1	CSARVAGTPNQPQHF	TGCAGTGCTAGAGTCGCCGGGACACCAAATCAGCCCCAGCATTTT
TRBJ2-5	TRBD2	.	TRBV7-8	CASRPGGGVLQETQYF	TGTGCCAGCAGGCCAGGCGGGGGAGTTCTTCAAGAGACCCAGTACTTC
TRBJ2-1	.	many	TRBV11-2	CASSPGRSYNEQFF	TGTGCCAGCAGCCCCGGCAGGTCGTACAATGAGCAGTTCTTC